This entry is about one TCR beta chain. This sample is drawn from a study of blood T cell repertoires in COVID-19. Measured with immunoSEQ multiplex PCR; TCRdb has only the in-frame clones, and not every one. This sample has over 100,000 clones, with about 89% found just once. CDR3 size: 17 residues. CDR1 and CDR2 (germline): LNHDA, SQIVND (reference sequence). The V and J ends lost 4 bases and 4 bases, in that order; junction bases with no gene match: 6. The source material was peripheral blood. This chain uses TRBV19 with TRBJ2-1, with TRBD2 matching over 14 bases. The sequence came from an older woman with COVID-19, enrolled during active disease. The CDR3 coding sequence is TGTGCCAGTAGTACGGACGGGACTAGCGGGGGTTACAATGAGCAGTTCTTC. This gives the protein CASSTDGTSGGYNEQFF.